This T cell receptor (beta chain) was observed in a study of blood T cells in healthy people across ages. Whole-study context: Template switching captured about one barcoded beta molecule per two T cells. Study-wide points: The study lacked donor CMV status, which possibly confounded expanded clonotype changes.

Every participating donor contributed roughly 10 milliliters of peripheral blood through a draw. As for this clonotype: Its specificity is unknown.

A second PCR of 7 to 11 cycles used a sample-barcoded 5' primer and a J-beta primer mix. Sequencing recovered at least 2.5 million CDR3-containing paired-end reads from each sample. One entry per CDR3 protein results from TCRdb running MiXCR on the 5' RACE reads. The data contain around 1,000,000 distinct CDR3 sequences, roughly two fifths of them seen just once; the ten biggest clones take up roughly 13%. The CDR3 runs 16 residues. V was pared by 6 bases and J by 2 bases, with 10 bases of the junction left unmatched. CDR1 and CDR2 from the germline V gene are DFQATT and SNEGSKA (reference sequence).

This TCR was sampled from a man aged 18 to 29 in good health. Sequencing was done on a sample of blood. The rearrangement links TRBV20-1 to TRBJ2-4; 10 bases line up with TRBD2. For the CDR3, the DNA is TGCAGTGCCTACAACATAGCGGGGGGCCCCAAAAACATTCAGTACTTC. Protein product: CSAYNIAGGPKNIQYF.